Presented here are 32 T cell receptor beta chains from one specimen sequenced in a study of immune evolution from preneoplasia to lung adenocarcinoma. Assay used: immunoSEQ multiplex PCR; TCRdb lists only in-frame clones, some missing. The sample shows approximately 8,800 clones, roughly 77% of them seen only once. Sequencing input: FFPE lung adenocarcinoma in situ tissue. The receptors here all came from a person aged 65 to 85 with lung adenocarcinoma.

V is TRBV5-1 and J is TRBJ2-5; TRBD1 agrees at 7 bases. The CDR3 totals 14 residues. The ends lost 4 bases at V and 5 bases at J; junction bases unmatched: 8. Germline V gene data show CDR1 as SGHRS and CDR2 as YFSETQ. The CDR3 bases are TGCGCCAGCAGCCAGACACCCAGGGGGGAGACCCAGTACTTC. It yields the protein CASSQTPRGETQYF.

The chain is built from TRBV5-1 and TRBJ2-7; TRBD2 might be the D (5 bases). Looked up from germline, CDR1 is SGHRS and CDR2 is YFSETQ. Trimming removed 4 bases at V and 4 bases at J, with 9 bases between. This CDR3 contains 12 residues. This chain's CDR3 is CASSPSGYEQYF. The CDR3 region has the DNA TGCGCCAGCAGCCCTTCGGGATACGAGCAGTACTTC. The variable domain in full, with the rest retrieved from reference TRBV5-1 and TRBJ2-7, is KAGVTQTPRYLIKTRGQQVTLSCSPISGHRSVSWYQQTPGQGLQFLFEYFSETQRNKGNFPGRFSGRQFSNSRSEMNVSTLELGDSALYLCASSPSGYEQYFGPGTRLTVT.

The chain has TRBV5-6 and TRBJ2-6; D possibly corresponds to TRBD2 (6 bases). There are 13 residues in the CDR3. V lost 2 bases and J 12 bases, leaving 12 bases between the germline ends. From germline, CDR1 is SGHDT and CDR2 YYEEEE. CDR3 protein: CASSFRRVGVLTF. CDR3 nucleotide sequence: TGTGCCAGCAGCTTCAGGAGGGTAGGCGTCCTGACTTTC.

The chain has TRBV2 and TRBJ2-3; D gene unclear. Deletions cut 5 bases from V and 1 base from J, with 7 bases between. There are 13 residues in the CDR3. Germline V gene sequence: CDR1 SNHLY, CDR2 FYNNEI. CDR3 DNA sequence: TGTGCCAGCAGTCCACGGGGCACAGATACGCAGTATTTT. It specifies CASSPRGTDTQYF.

In nucleotides, the CDR3 is TGTGCCAGCAGCTTAGGCCCGGGGCAGGGGCAAACAGATACGCAGTATTTT. Its protein product is CASSLGPGQGQTDTQYF. The chain employs TRBV11-2 and TRBJ2-3; possible D gene TRBD1, 6 bases. Trimming took off 1 base at V and 3 bases at J, with 17 bases between the two ends. Germline loops: CDR1 SGHAT, CDR2 FQNNGV. CDR3 length: 17 residues.

The chain is built from TRBV6-5 and TRBJ2-5; D call uncertain. The germline V and J ends were trimmed by 5 bases and 7 bases, with 11 bases remaining between them. Germline values: CDR1 MNHEY, CDR2 SVGAGI. There are 12 residues in the CDR3. The CDR3 region is CASSRNHGTQYF. In DNA, the CDR3 is TGTGCCAGCAGTCGAAATCATGGGACCCAGTACTTC.

Here the CDR3 DNA reads TGTGCCAGCAGACCCGGGACAGGGCAAAAAAACATTCAGTACTTC. It codes for CASRPGTGQKNIQYF. The V call is TRBV28, the J call TRBJ2-4, with 9 bases fitting TRBD1. V shed 6 bases and J 4 bases; nucleotides not matched to a gene: 7. Germline-derived CDR1 and CDR2 are MDHEN and SYDVKM. The length of the CDR3 is 15 residues.

The rearrangement joins TRBV2 to TRBJ1-5; 7 bases align to TRBD1. This CDR3 comprises 14 residues. From germline, CDR1 is SNHLY and CDR2 FYNNEI. V gave up 6 bases and J gave up 2 bases; unmatched junction bases: 4. The CDR3 here is CASSPGTGNQPQHF. The CDR3 region has the DNA TGTGCCAGCAGCCCCGGGACAGGCAATCAGCCCCAGCATTTT.

This clone turned up a few times. The chain uses TRBV6-6 and TRBJ1-4, with 7 bases fitting TRBD1. Looked up from germline, CDR1 is MNHNY and CDR2 is SVGAGI (reference sequence). V was pared by 6 bases and J by 5 bases, with 9 bases of the junction left unmatched. The CDR3 loop spans 15 amino acids. This CDR3 is CASRARDRFNEKLFF. Here the CDR3 DNA reads TGTGCCAGCAGGGCCAGGGACAGATTCAATGAAAAACTGTTTTTT.

The chain has TRBV6-1 and TRBJ1-1; 9 nucleotides agree with TRBD1. V lost 5 bases to trimming and J lost 3 bases; unmatched junction nucleotides: 7. The CDR3 contains 15 residues. Germline V gene data show CDR1 as MNHNS and CDR2 as SASEGT. The CDR3 DNA is TGTGCCAGCAGTACTCTTGACAGGGGGGACACTGAAGCTTTCTTT. This codes for CASSTLDRGDTEAFF.

J is TRBJ2-7 and V is TRBV11-2; TRBD1 is a possible D gene (5 bases). V lost 1 base and J lost 5, with 15 bases in between. Germline assignment: CDR1 SGHAT and CDR2 FQNNGV. The CDR3 covers 15 residues. The DNA for the CDR3 is TGTGCCAGCAGCTTAGTGGACAACTCCGGTCACGAGCAGTACTTC. Encoded protein: CASSLVDNSGHEQYF.

This clone came up once. The chain recombines TRBV7-2 with TRBJ2-7; D is unresolved. Trimming shortened V by 1 base and J by 7 bases, and 11 bases separated the two germline ends. The germline V gene encodes CDR1 SGHTA and CDR2 FQGNSA. The CDR3 is made up of 13 amino acids. The DNA for the CDR3 is TGTGCCAGCAGCTTAGGCAACTGGGGAGAGCAGTACTTC. Translation gives CASSLGNWGEQYF. Full variable domain (missing parts from reference TRBV7-2 and TRBJ2-7): GAGVSQSPSNKVTEKGKDVELRCDPISGHTALYWYRQSLGQGLEFLIYFQGNSAPDKSGLPSDRFSAERTGGSVSTLTIQRTQQEDSAVYLCASSLGNWGEQYFGPGTRLTVT.

The CDR3 sequence is CASSLTGLAGIYNEQFF. In DNA form, the CDR3 reads TGTGCCAGCAGCCTAACGGGACTAGCGGGGATCTACAATGAGCAGTTCTTC. The chain employs TRBV7-9 and TRBJ2-1; 13 bases are a match to TRBD2. Unmatched junction bases numbered 7, after V lost 5 bases and J lost 3 bases. Germline values: CDR1 SEHNR, CDR2 FQNEAQ (reference sequence). CDR3 size: 17 residues.

V gene TRBV15 combines with J gene TRBJ2-5; a weak D match, TRBD2 (5 bases). CDR3 length equals 14 residues. V dropped 5 bases and J dropped 4 bases, with 14 bases sitting between them. Germline V gene sequence: CDR1 LNHNV, CDR2 YYDKDF (reference sequence). This CDR3 reads CATSRPGSTETQYF. The CDR3 DNA is TGTGCCACCAGCCGGCCGGGGAGTACAGAGACCCAGTACTTC.

The rearrangement links TRBV30 to TRBJ2-7; weak D call: TRBD2 (5 bases). Trimming cost V 8 bases and J 0 bases, with 14 bases left between them. The CDR3 runs 13 residues. Germline V gene lookup returns CDR1 GTSNPN and CDR2 SVGIG (reference sequence). The CDR3 spells CAQSRGNSYEQYF. The CDR3 DNA follows: TGTGCCCAGAGTAGAGGGAACTCCTACGAGCAGTACTTC. Together with reference TRBV30 and TRBJ2-7, the CDR3 gives the full variable domain: SQTIHQWPATLVQPVGSPLSLECTVEGTSNPNLYWYRQAAGRGLQLLFYSVGIGQISSEVPQNLSASRPQDRQFILSSKKLLLSDSGFYLCAQSRGNSYEQYFGPGTRLTVT.

The CDR3 DNA is TGTGCCAGCAGAATAACGGTTGGTGGTGGCTACACCTTC. It yields the protein CASRITVGGGYTF. The rearrangement joins TRBV28 to TRBJ1-2; D is unresolved. This CDR3 has 13 amino acids. Trimming took 6 bases from V and 7 from J, leaving 15 bases between them. The germline V gene has CDR1 MDHEN and CDR2 SYDVKM.

This clone is a singleton in its sample. V and J are TRBV15 and TRBJ2-5; D is perhaps TRBD1 (5 bases). Trimming pared 4 bases from V and 4 bases from J, leaving 13 bases between. The CDR3 has 14 amino acids. From germline, CDR1 is LNHNV and CDR2 YYDKDF (reference sequence). CDR3 DNA: TGTGCCACCAGCAAAGATGGGGCTAGAGAGACCCAGTACTTC. It yields the protein CATSKDGARETQYF.

The sample holds a few counts of this clone. At the DNA level, this CDR3 is encoded by other sequences in the same sample as well. J is TRBJ1-5 and V is TRBV15; D is undetermined. This CDR3 is 14 amino acids long. The germline V gene encodes CDR1 LNHNV and CDR2 YYDKDF (reference sequence). Trimming left V 1 base short and J 4 bases short, with 8 bases between. The CDR3 is CATSRGTENQPQHF. The CDR3 DNA follows: TGTGCCACCAGCAGAGGTACGGAGAATCAGCCCCAGCATTTT.

V gene TRBV2 combines with J gene TRBJ2-2; D uncertain. Trimming removed 7 bases from V and 0 bases from J, with 9 bases in between. There are 14 residues in the CDR3. Germline V gene sequence: CDR1 SNHLY, CDR2 FYNNEI. The CDR3 bases are TGTGCCAGCAAAAAGTCCCCGAACACCGGGGAGCTGTTTTTT. Translation gives CASKKSPNTGELFF.

The chain links TRBV4-1 to TRBJ2-5, with TRBD1 identical over 7 bases. The DNA end is a closer match to TRBJ2-7, so the J assignment may be wrong. This CDR3 comprises 14 residues. Germline CDR1 reads MGHRA; CDR2 reads YSYEKL. The CDR3 is CASSRDSLSYEQYF. The DNA for the CDR3 is TGCGCCAGCAGTCGGGACAGCTTATCCTACGAGCAGTACTTC.

V gene TRBV28 combines with J gene TRBJ2-5; the D is unclear. The germline V and J ends were trimmed by 6 bases and 5 bases, with 10 bases remaining between them. This CDR3 spans 12 amino acids. Germline V gene data show CDR1 as MDHEN and CDR2 as SYDVKM. The CDR3 DNA reads as TGTGCCAGCAGCCCGGCAGTGGAGACCCAGTACTTC. Residues: CASSPAVETQYF.

This clone appeared a few times. The junction differs from germline at one of its ends, possibly a read error. This sequence joins TRBV11-3 and TRBJ1-4; the D gene is possibly TRBD1 (5 bases). The V gene's germline CDR1 is SGHNT and CDR2 YENEEA. The length of the CDR3 is 15 residues. The CDR3 protein is CASSSGRTTDEKLFF. The CDR3 nucleotides are TGTGCCAGCAGCTCAGGGAGGACAACTGATGAAAAACTGTTTTTT.

Details on this clone: Distinct nucleotide sequences in the sample also encode this CDR3. CDR3 region: CASSLGTGSTGELFF. The CDR3 bases are TGTGCCAGCAGCTTAGGAACAGGGAGCACCGGGGAGCTGTTTTTT. This chain joins TRBV11-3 and TRBJ2-2; possible D gene TRBD1, 6 bases. V lost 1 base to trimming and J lost 4 bases, with 10 bases between them. The CDR3 sequence is 15 residues long. Germline assignment: CDR1 SGHNT and CDR2 YENEEA. The full variable domain, its missing parts supplied by reference TRBV11-3 and TRBJ2-2, is EAGVVQSPRYKIIEKKQPVAFWCNPISGHNTLYWYLQNLGQGPELLIRYENEEAVDDSQLPKDRFSAERLKGVDSTLKIQPAELGDSAVYLCASSLGTGSTGELFFGEGSRLTVL.

This clone has just one count. For the CDR3, the DNA is TGTGCCAGCAGCCAGGGACAGGGGTCTGAAGCTTTCTTT. It yields the protein CASSQGQGSEAFF. The rearrangement uses TRBV5-6 and TRBJ1-1; 10 nucleotides align to TRBD1. V lost 4 bases, J lost 6 bases, and 3 bases stayed unmatched. Germline values: CDR1 SGHDT, CDR2 YYEEEE. This CDR3 has 13 amino acids. The full variable domain, completed using reference TRBV5-6 and TRBJ1-1, is DAGVTQSPTHLIKTRGQQVTLRCSPKSGHDTVSWYQQALGQGPQFIFQYYEEEERQRGNFPDRFSGHQFPNYSSELNVNALLLGDSALYLCASSQGQGSEAFFGQGTRLTVV.

This rearrangement joins TRBV5-6 to TRBJ2-7; tentatively, D is TRBD1 (6 bases). Germline-derived CDR1 and CDR2 are SGHDT and YYEEEE. The CDR3 is 12 residues long. Trimming cost V 3 bases and J 6 bases, with 10 bases left between them. CDR3 nucleotides: TGTGCCAGCAGCTCTACAGGGATCGAGCAGTACTTC. Amino acids: CASSSTGIEQYF.

The J gene is TRBJ1-1, the V gene TRBV11-1, with a possible D match to TRBD1 (5 bases). The CDR3 is made up of 14 amino acids. The V gene lost 1 base and the J gene lost 3 bases, with 9 bases spanning the gap. CDR1 is SGHAT, CDR2 FQDESV, per germline (reference sequence). As DNA, the CDR3 is TGTGCCAGCAGCTTAGGGGGGTCCCACACTGAAGCTTTCTTT. Protein product: CASSLGGSHTEAFF. The full variable domain, rest sourced from reference TRBV11-1 and TRBJ1-1, is EAEVAQSPRYKITEKSQAVAFWCDPISGHATLYWYRQILGQGPELLVQFQDESVVDDSQLPKDRFSAERLKGVDSTLKIQPAELGDSAMYLCASSLGGSHTEAFFGQGTRLTVV.

The chain has TRBV6-5 and TRBJ2-2; possibly TRBD2 for D (6 bases). CDR3 size: 16 residues. The V gene's germline CDR1 is MNHEY and CDR2 SVGAGI. The germline V and J ends were trimmed by 0 bases and 2 bases, with 10 bases remaining between them. The CDR3 DNA reads as TGTGCCAGCAGTTACTCCCCGGGAGCTAACACCGGGGAGCTGTTTTTT. Amino acid sequence: CASSYSPGANTGELFF.

The chain recombines TRBV11-3 with TRBJ2-2, with no clear D. Between the trimmed V and J ends, which lost 5 bases and 4 bases, there was a span of 14 bases. The CDR3 totals 15 residues. Germline V gene sequence: CDR1 SGHNT, CDR2 YENEEA. The CDR3 sequence is CASSRLLGGTGELFF. CDR3 bases: TGTGCCAGCAGCCGGTTATTGGGTGGCACCGGGGAGCTGTTTTTT.

V usage is TRBV7-9 and J usage is TRBJ1-1; TRBD1 matches 11 bases. Germline V gene lookup returns CDR1 SEHNR and CDR2 FQNEAQ (reference sequence). The CDR3 is 14 amino acids. Trimming at V came to 4 bases and at J to 5 bases, leaving 3 bases not matched to a gene. CDR3 sequence: CASSYRDRGTEAFF. The CDR3 nucleotides read TGTGCCAGCAGCTATCGGGACAGGGGGACTGAAGCTTTCTTT.

V and J are TRBV2 and TRBJ1-2, with D hard to call. The CDR3 runs 14 residues. Trimming shortened V by 3 bases and J by 8 bases, and 16 bases separated the two germline ends. Per the germline V gene, CDR1 is SNHLY and CDR2 is FYNNEI. The CDR3 sequence: CASSDFEPLKGYTF. DNA of the CDR3: TGTGCCAGCAGTGATTTTGAACCGCTAAAAGGCTACACCTTC.

J is TRBJ2-3 and V is TRBV11-2; a possible D gene is TRBD2 (5 bases). Per germline, CDR1 SGHAT and CDR2 FQNNGV. The V end lost 0 bases, the J end lost 2 bases, and 18 bases lay between the germline ends. The CDR3 extends over 18 amino acids. CDR3 sequence: CASSLDQRWEIVTDTQYF. In DNA, the CDR3 is TGTGCCAGCAGCTTAGATCAAAGGTGGGAGATCGTCACAGATACGCAGTATTTT.

This clone was detected only a few times. V is TRBV11-2 and J is TRBJ1-1; no reliable D call. This CDR3 contains 13 residues. The germline V gene has CDR1 SGHAT and CDR2 FQNNGV. V was trimmed by 0 bases and J by 2 bases, leaving 4 bases between them. CDR3 amino acids: CASSLDYNTEAFF. Here the CDR3 DNA reads TGTGCCAGCAGCTTAGACTATAACACTGAAGCTTTCTTT.